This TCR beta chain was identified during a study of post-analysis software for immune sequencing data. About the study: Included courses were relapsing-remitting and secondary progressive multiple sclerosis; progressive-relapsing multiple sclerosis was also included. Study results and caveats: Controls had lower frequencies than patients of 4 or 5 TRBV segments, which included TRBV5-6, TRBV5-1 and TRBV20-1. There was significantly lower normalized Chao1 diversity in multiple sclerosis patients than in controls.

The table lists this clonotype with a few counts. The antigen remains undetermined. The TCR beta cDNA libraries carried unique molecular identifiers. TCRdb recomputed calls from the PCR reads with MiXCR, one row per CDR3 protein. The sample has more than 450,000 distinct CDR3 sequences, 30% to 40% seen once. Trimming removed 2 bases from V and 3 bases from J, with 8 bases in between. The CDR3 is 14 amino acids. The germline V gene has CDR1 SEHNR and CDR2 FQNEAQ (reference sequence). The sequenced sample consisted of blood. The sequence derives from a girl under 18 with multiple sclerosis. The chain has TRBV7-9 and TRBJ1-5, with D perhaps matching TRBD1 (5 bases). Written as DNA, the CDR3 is TGTGCCAGCAGCTTAAGGGGAGCCAATCAGCCCCAGCATTTT. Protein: CASSLRGANQPQHF.